These T cell receptor beta chains were read from a single sample in a study of CD8 T cells in ankylosing spondylitis. TCRdb analysed the 5' RACE reads with MiXCR anew, one entry per CDR3 protein. The sample lists more than 600,000 distinct CDR3 sequences, 15% to 20% occurring once. Sequencing was performed on blood, either unsorted or a sorted T cell fraction (not recorded which). The receptors were gathered from a male donor with ankylosing spondylitis. CDR3s include the opening cysteine and the closing phenylalanine or tryptophan. Each record gives: V gene, CDR3 length, D gene, J gene, clone size, CDR3 protein, CDR3 DNA. The D gene is left open where the match is weak. Not every row has a clone size; where given, it reads once, few, many or a size class.

V: TRBV6-1
length: 14
D: -
J: TRBJ1-6
size: -
CDR3: CASTGGAGRSPLHF
DNA: TGTGCCAGCACCGGGGGGGCCGGTCGCTCACCCCTCCACTTT

V: TRBV12-3/TRBV12-4
length: 14
D: -
J: TRBJ1-1
size: few
CDR3: CASSDSWGATEAFF
DNA: TGTGCCAGCAGCGACTCTTGGGGGGCCACTGAAGCTTTCTTT

V: TRBV20-1
length: 14
D: -
J: TRBJ2-1
size: -
CDR3: CSARDWGSYNEQFF
DNA: TGCAGTGCTAGAGATTGGGGCTCCTACAATGAGCAGTTCTTC

V: TRBV27
length: 16
D: -
J: TRBJ2-1
size: -
CDR3: CASSFVARVGYNEQFF
DNA: TGTGCCAGCAGTTTCGTAGCGAGGGTTGGATACAATGAGCAGTTCTTC

V: TRBV27
length: 15
D: TRBD2
J: TRBJ2-1
size: -
CDR3: CASSRGTSGRNEQFF
DNA: TGTGCCAGCAGTAGAGGGACTAGCGGGAGGAATGAGCAGTTCTTC

V: TRBV7-9
length: 13
D: -
J: TRBJ2-7
size: few
CDR3: CASTTSTDYEQYF
DNA: TGTGCCAGCACGACGAGTACAGACTACGAGCAGTACTTC

V: TRBV11-2
length: 15
D: TRBD1
J: TRBJ1-1
size: -
CDR3: CASSLGHRGKTEAFF
DNA: TGTGCCAGCAGCTTAGGTCACAGGGGAAAGACTGAAGCTTTCTTT

V: TRBV10-3
length: 15
D: TRBD1
J: TRBJ2-2
size: few
CDR3: CAISNSHRGTGELFF
DNA: TGTGCCATCAGTAACTCCCACAGGGGAACCGGGGAGCTGTTTTTT

V: TRBV12-3/TRBV12-4
length: 13
D: -
J: TRBJ2-1
size: many
CDR3: CASSFPNNNEQFF
DNA: TGTGCCAGCAGTTTTCCCAATAACAATGAGCAGTTCTTC

V: TRBV29-1
length: 16
D: -
J: TRBJ2-1
size: many
CDR3: CSARRGAGESYNEQFF
DNA: TGCAGCGCCCGCAGGGGCGCAGGCGAGTCCTACAATGAGCAGTTCTTC

V: TRBV12-3/TRBV12-4
length: 16
D: TRBD2
J: TRBJ2-3
size: -
CDR3: CASSLLSGKPWDTQYF
DNA: TGTGCCAGCAGTTTGCTTAGCGGGAAACCCTGGGATACGCAGTATTTT

V: TRBV13
length: 11
D: -
J: TRBJ1-2
size: -
CDR3: CASSLGPDYTF
DNA: TGTGCCAGCAGCTTAGGACCTGACTACACCTTC

V: TRBV7-3
length: 16
D: -
J: TRBJ2-7
size: -
CDR3: CASSPQPGGLSDEQYF
DNA: TGTGCCAGCAGCCCCCAGCCTGGGGGCCTATCCGACGAGCAGTACTTC

V: TRBV11-2
length: 19
D: -
J: TRBJ1-3
size: -
CDR3: CASSLDSGGALLAGNTIYF
DNA: TGTGCCAGCAGCTTAGATTCCGGAGGGGCGCTGTTAGCTGGAAACACCATATATTTT

V: TRBV6-6
length: 12
D: -
J: TRBJ1-5
size: -
CDR3: CASSYRDQPQHF
DNA: TGTGCCAGCAGTTACAGGGATCAGCCCCAGCATTTT

V: TRBV10-3
length: 13
D: -
J: TRBJ2-7
size: -
CDR3: CAISQTEYYEQYF
DNA: TGTGCCATCAGTCAGACAGAGTACTACGAGCAGTACTTC

V: TRBV11-2
length: 16
D: -
J: TRBJ2-5
size: -
CDR3: CASSLGGLAKQETQYF
DNA: TGTGCCAGCAGCTTAGGCGGGCTAGCGAAACAAGAGACCCAGTACTTC

V: TRBV27
length: 14
D: -
J: TRBJ2-7
size: -
CDR3: CASRPGTSSYEQYF
DNA: TGTGCCAGCAGGCCCGGGACATCTTCCTACGAGCAGTACTTC

V: TRBV24-1
length: 15
D: -
J: TRBJ1-1
size: few
CDR3: CATSDFTGGWMEAFF
DNA: TGTGCCACCAGTGATTTTACGGGAGGGTGGATGGAAGCTTTCTTT

V: TRBV4-1
length: 16
D: -
J: TRBJ2-4
size: few
CDR3: CASSLPIGAAKNIQYF
DNA: TGCGCCAGCAGCCTACCCATTGGGGCGGCCAAAAACATTCAGTACTTC

V: TRBV25-1
length: 13
D: -
J: TRBJ1-1
size: many
CDR3: CASRRPGSTEAFF
DNA: TGTGCCAGCAGAAGGCCAGGGAGTACTGAAGCTTTCTTT

V: TRBV7-9
length: 16
D: -
J: TRBJ1-6
size: -
CDR3: CASSLATGQNNSPLHF
DNA: TGTGCCAGCAGCTTAGCGACGGGCCAGAATAATTCACCCCTCCACTTT

V: TRBV7-8
length: 16
D: -
J: TRBJ1-3
size: -
CDR3: CASSLRASLSGNTIYF
DNA: TGTGCCAGCAGCTTACGGGCGAGCCTCTCTGGAAACACCATATATTTT

V: TRBV27
length: 15
D: TRBD1
J: TRBJ1-6
size: few
CDR3: CASSPGQGHNSPLHF
DNA: TGTGCCAGCAGCCCGGGACAGGGGCACAATTCACCCCTCCACTTT

V: TRBV25-1
length: 13
D: -
J: TRBJ1-1
size: -
CDR3: CASRLTSNTEAFF
DNA: TGTGCCAGCAGACTAACATCGAACACTGAAGCTTTCTTT

V: TRBV15
length: 13
D: -
J: TRBJ2-1
size: few
CDR3: CATSRQQENEQFF
DNA: TGTGCCACCAGCAGACAGCAAGAGAATGAGCAGTTCTTC

V: TRBV28
length: 11
D: -
J: TRBJ2-7
size: -
CDR3: CGTSTSYEQYF
DNA: TGTGGGACTTCCACCTCCTACGAGCAGTACTTC

V: TRBV5-8
length: 14
D: -
J: TRBJ2-7
size: -
CDR3: CASSWRGRGIEQYF
DNA: TGTGCCAGCAGCTGGCGGGGCAGGGGAATCGAGCAGTACTTC

V: TRBV11-1
length: 19
D: -
J: TRBJ2-3
size: few
CDR3: CASSLGPWADEGRTDTQYF
DNA: TGTGCCAGCAGCTTAGGCCCTTGGGCAGACGAAGGCCGCACAGATACGCAGTATTTT

V: TRBV5-1
length: 12
D: TRBD1
J: TRBJ1-2
size: many
CDR3: CASSYDRGWYTF
DNA: TGCGCCAGCAGCTACGACAGGGGGTGGTACACCTTC

V: TRBV5-6
length: 14
D: TRBD1
J: TRBJ2-7
size: many
CDR3: CASSNRDSSYEQYF
DNA: TGTGCCAGCAGCAACCGGGACAGCTCCTACGAGCAGTACTTC

V: TRBV11-1
length: 18
D: -
J: TRBJ2-3
size: -
CDR3: CASSPRDLTGRGTDTQYF
DNA: TGTGCCAGCAGCCCTCGTGACCTGACAGGGCGGGGGACAGATACGCAGTATTTT

V: TRBV4-3
length: 15
D: TRBD1
J: TRBJ2-2
size: -
CDR3: CASSRLTGDTGELFF
DNA: TGCGCCAGCAGCCGCCTTACAGGGGACACCGGGGAGCTGTTTTTT

V: TRBV6-2/TRBV6-3
length: 12
D: -
J: TRBJ2-7
size: few
CDR3: CASSYSPGKQYF
DNA: TGTGCCAGCAGTTACTCACCAGGGAAACAGTACTTC

V: TRBV4-2
length: 16
D: -
J: TRBJ2-1
size: few
CDR3: CASSQDGLAEAYEQFF
DNA: TGTGCCAGCAGCCAAGATGGGCTAGCTGAGGCCTATGAGCAGTTCTTC

V: TRBV4-3
length: 15
D: -
J: TRBJ1-6
size: few
CDR3: CASSQDRDYNSPLHF
DNA: TGCGCCAGCAGCCAAGACAGGGATTATAATTCACCCCTCCACTTT

V: TRBV29-1
length: 16
D: TRBD2
J: TRBJ2-3
size: -
CDR3: CSVGKGLAEYTDTQYF
DNA: TGCAGCGTGGGGAAGGGACTAGCGGAATACACAGATACGCAGTATTTT

V: TRBV7-2
length: 13
D: -
J: TRBJ2-7
size: few
CDR3: CASSLESFYEQYF
DNA: TGTGCCAGCAGCTTAGAATCCTTTTACGAGCAGTACTTC

V: TRBV7-2
length: 16
D: -
J: TRBJ2-1
size: -
CDR3: CASSPPGTLLHNEQFF
DNA: TGTGCCAGCAGCCCACCGGGAACCCTCCTTCACAATGAGCAGTTCTTC

V: TRBV11-2
length: 13
D: -
J: TRBJ2-7
size: -
CDR3: CASSLLTAGEQYF
DNA: TGTGCCAGCAGCTTACTGACAGCTGGCGAGCAGTACTTC

V: TRBV2
length: 15
D: TRBD1
J: TRBJ2-5
size: once
CDR3: CASSGGRGIQDTQYF
DNA: TGTGCCAGCAGTGGGGGCAGGGGGATCCAAGATACCCAGTACTTC

V: TRBV30
length: 14
D: TRBD1
J: TRBJ2-2
size: -
CDR3: CAWSRQGNTGELFF
DNA: TGTGCCTGGAGTAGACAGGGGAACACCGGGGAGCTGTTTTTT